The source of this TCR beta chain is a study of shared clonotypes between healthy human individuals. Study-wide results and limits: The genetic and exposure-history diversity represented was limited by few donors. Generation probabilities were higher for clonotypes shared across all four sorted-subset donors than for unshared ones.

The genomic DNA of each subset was split evenly across several immunoSEQ plates. As originally analysed: Filtering was not the same, since immunoSEQ gave junction-only sequences without quality scores. Only in-frame clones appear in the TCRdb table, and some are missing; sequencing was by immunoSEQ multiplex PCR. V, J and clone size reflect that table, while D and trimming were determined from the DNA. The data show fewer than 1 million clones, about 96% seen once. The CDR3 has 16 residues. Per germline, CDR1 PRHDT and CDR2 FYEKMQ (reference sequence). V shed 4 bases, J shed 1 base, and the junction held 4 bases outside the gene matches. As defined, naive CD8 cells were CD45RO-negative and positively selected for CCR7, with terminally differentiated effector memory CD45RA+ cells excluded. Comments on this clone: Its matching antigen is unknown.

The sequencing input was naive CD8+ T cells sorted from blood. This sequence was found in a man aged 30-40 years in good health. The V call is TRBV13, the J call TRBJ2-1; 10 positions match TRBD2. The CDR3 bases are TGTGCCAGCAGCTCGTTACTAGCGGGGTCCTACAATGAGCAGTTCTTC. Its protein is CASSSLLAGSYNEQFF.